The T cell receptor beta chain under discussion was sequenced for a study of T-cell reconstitution after alpha-beta-depleted transplantation in children. Study conclusions and caveats: It was reported that alpha-beta T cells came from several hundred expanded graft clones (about two months after transplant).

The length of the CDR3 is 11 residues. Germline CDR1 reads SGHRS; CDR2 reads YFSETQ. Trimming cost V 7 bases and J 8 bases, with 10 bases left between them. This clonotype was seen more than once but under ten times. The antigen is unknown. A TCRbeta library incorporating unique molecular identifiers was prepared. MiXCR, run by TCRdb on the PCR reads, gives a single entry per CDR3 protein. There are approximately 1,000,000 distinct CDR3 sequences in the sample; around 30% occur only once, and 28% lies in the top ten. Material: PBMCs, mostly from graft donor cells, obtained 360 days after TCRalphabeta/CD19-depleted stem cell transplant. The origin of this receptor is a boy younger than two who had a stem cell transplant for SCID, so the T cells may come from the graft donor. The chain joins TRBV5-1 to TRBJ2-1, with D hard to call. This CDR3 is CASQTVDEQFF. In DNA form, the CDR3 reads TGCGCCAGCCAAACGGTGGATGAGCAGTTCTTC.